This T cell receptor (beta chain) was sequenced during a study of CD8 T cells in ankylosing spondylitis. Study-wide findings and caveats: Seven to nine highly homologous variants made up a TCR beta motif, and this motif appeared characteristic of ankylosing spondylitis blood.

Germline assignment: CDR1 LGHDT and CDR2 YNNKEL (reference sequence). This CDR3 contains 16 residues. V shed 0 bases and J shed 4 bases, with 14 bases lying between them. TCRdb reanalysed the 5' RACE reads using MiXCR and keeps one entry per CDR3 protein. The data contain approximately 540,000 distinct CDR3 sequences, roughly 13% of them singletons. Details on this clonotype: The antigen remains undetermined.

Material: blood, either unsorted or a sorted T cell fraction (not recorded which). The clonotype comes from a male donor with ankylosing spondylitis. V is TRBV3-1 and J is TRBJ2-3; maybe TRBD2 (6 bases). CDR3 loop: CASSQDPILASDTQYF. In DNA form, the CDR3 reads TGTGCCAGCAGCCAAGATCCAATCCTAGCGTCAGATACGCAGTATTTT.